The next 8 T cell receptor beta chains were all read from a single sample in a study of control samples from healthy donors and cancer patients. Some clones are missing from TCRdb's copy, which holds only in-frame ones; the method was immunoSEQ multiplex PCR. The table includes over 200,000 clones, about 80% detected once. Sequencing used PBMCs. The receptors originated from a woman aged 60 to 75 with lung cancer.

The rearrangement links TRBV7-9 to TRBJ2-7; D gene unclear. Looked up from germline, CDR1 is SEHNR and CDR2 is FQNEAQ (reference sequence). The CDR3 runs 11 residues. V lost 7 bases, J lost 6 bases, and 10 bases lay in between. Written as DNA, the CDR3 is TGTGCCAGCACCGACCTTAGCGAGCAGTACTTC. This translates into CASTDLSEQYF.

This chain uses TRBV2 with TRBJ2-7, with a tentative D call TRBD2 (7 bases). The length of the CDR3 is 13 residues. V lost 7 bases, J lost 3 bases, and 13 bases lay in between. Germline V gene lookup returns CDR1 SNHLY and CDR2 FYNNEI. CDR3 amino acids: CASTGGLNYEQYF. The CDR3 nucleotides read TGTGCCAGCACGGGGGGCCTTAACTACGAGCAGTACTTC. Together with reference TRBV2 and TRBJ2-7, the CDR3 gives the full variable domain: EPEVTQTPSHQVTQMGQEVILRCVPISNHLYFYWYRQILGQKVEFLVSFYNNEISEKSEIFDDQFSVERPDGSNFTLKIRSTKLEDSAMYFCASTGGLNYEQYFGPGTRLTVT.

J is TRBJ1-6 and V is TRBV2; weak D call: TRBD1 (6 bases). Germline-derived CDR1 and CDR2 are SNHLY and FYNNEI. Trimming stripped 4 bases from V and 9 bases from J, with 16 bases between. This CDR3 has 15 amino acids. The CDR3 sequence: CASSVGRGRRSPLHF. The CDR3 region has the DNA TGTGCCAGCAGTGTAGGGAGGGGGAGACGTTCACCCCTCCACTTT.

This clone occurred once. CDR3 sequence reads: CASSATGTGRSYTF. CDR3 nucleotide sequence: TGTGCCAGCAGCGCCACAGGGACAGGGAGGAGCTACACCTTC. V and J are TRBV7-8 and TRBJ1-2; 9 positions match TRBD1. Trimming took 5 bases from V and 9 from J; bases not matched to a gene: 10. The germline CDR1 and CDR2 sequences are SGHVS and FQNEAQ. The CDR3 spans 14 residues.

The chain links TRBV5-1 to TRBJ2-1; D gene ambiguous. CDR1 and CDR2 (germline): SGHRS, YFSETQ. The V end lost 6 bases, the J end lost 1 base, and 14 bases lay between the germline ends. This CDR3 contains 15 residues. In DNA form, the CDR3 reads TGCGCCAGCAACGTGGACCCTGATTCCTACAATGAGCAGTTCTTC. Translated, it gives CASNVDPDSYNEQFF.

CDR3 sequence reads: CSVDGGGPAYNEQFF. The CDR3 DNA follows: TGCAGCGTTGACGGCGGGGGCCCCGCCTACAATGAGCAGTTCTTC. The chain combines TRBV29-1 with TRBJ2-1; a possible D gene is TRBD2 (7 bases). This CDR3 comprises 15 residues. V dropped 3 bases and J dropped 2 bases, with 14 bases sitting between them. CDR1 is SQVTM and CDR2 is ANQGSEA in the germline V gene.

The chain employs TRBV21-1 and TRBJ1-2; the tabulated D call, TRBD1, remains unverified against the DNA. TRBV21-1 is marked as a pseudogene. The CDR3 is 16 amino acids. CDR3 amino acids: CASGHRRRGLNYGYTF. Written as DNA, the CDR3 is TGTGCCAGCGGCCACCGAAGAAGGGGTCTTAACTATGGCTACACCTTC.

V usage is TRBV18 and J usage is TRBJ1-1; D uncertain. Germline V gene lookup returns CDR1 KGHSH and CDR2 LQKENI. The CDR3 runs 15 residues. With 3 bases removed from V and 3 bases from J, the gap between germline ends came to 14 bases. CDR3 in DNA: TGTGCCAGCTCACCGTTATCTCCGGCGTACACTGAAGCTTTCTTT. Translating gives CASSPLSPAYTEAFF.